This T cell receptor beta chain originates from a study of blood T cell repertoires in COVID-19. Followed over time, Seattle patients had been enrolled while infection was active. Assay: immunoSEQ multiplex PCR; the TCRdb copy retains only in-frame clones and omits some. This sample yields around 270,000 clones, of which around 86% are seen a single time; about 5% belongs to the top ten. Looked up from germline, CDR1 is SGHVS and CDR2 is FQNEAQ. V shed 5 bases and J 1 base; nucleotides not matched to a gene: 5. CDR3 length equals 16 residues. Only one count was recorded for this clone. This rearrangement joins TRBV7-8 to TRBJ2-2; TRBD2 matches at 9 bases. The receptor's source is a woman in her sixties or seventies with COVID-19, enrolled during active disease. Source material: peripheral blood. The CDR3 is CASSPSSGRNTGELFF. CDR3 in DNA: TGTGCCAGCAGCCCGAGTAGCGGGAGGAACACCGGGGAGCTGTTTTTT. Full variable domain (remainder filled in from reference TRBV7-8 and TRBJ2-2): GAGVSQSPRYKVAKRGQDVALRCDPISGHVSLFWYQQALGQGPEFLTYFQNEAQLDKSGLPSDRFFAERPEGSVSTLKIQRTQQEDSAVYLCASSPSSGRNTGELFFGEGSRLTVL.